Listed below are T cell receptor beta chains from one sample, sequenced in a study of cytotoxic CD8 clonotypes in ibrutinib-treated CLL. Repertoires were generated with immunoSEQ multiplex PCR, while TCRdb's copy carries only in-frame clones and drops some. The sample lists 270,000 or so clones, approximately 79% occurring once. The specimen comprised PBMCs, sampled at disease progression, from a patient treated with ibrutinib. These receptors were collected from a human donor with chronic lymphocytic leukemia. The CDR3 runs from the conserved cysteine through the conserved F or W. D genes are given only for firm matches. Clone size is not always given. Where it is, it says once, few, many or a class for expanded clones.

d_call	clone_size	j_call	v_call	cdr3_aa	cdr3_nt
TRBD1	.	TRBJ2-5	TRBV11-2	CASSHQQGAVETQYF	TGTGCCAGCAGCCACCAACAGGGGGCGGTTGAGACCCAGTACTTC
.	.	TRBJ2-1	TRBV6-5	CASSYSETVSYNEQFF	TGTGCCAGCAGTTACTCGGAGACAGTAAGTTACAATGAGCAGTTCTTC
.	once	TRBJ2-7	TRBV5-1	CASSFGQGTYEQYF	TGCGCCAGCAGCTTTGGGCAGGGCACCTACGAGCAGTACTTC
.	.	TRBJ2-3	TRBV7-2	CASSLGLHRADTQYF	TGTGCCAGCAGCTTAGGACTCCACCGGGCAGATACGCAGTATTTT
TRBD1	.	TRBJ1-2	TRBV18	CASSRAGTGGHNYGYTF	TGTGCCAGCTCACGCGCTGGGACAGGGGGACACAACTATGGCTACACCTTC
TRBD2	.	TRBJ2-1	TRBV29-1	CSVGGLAGAPHNEQFF	TGCAGCGTCGGGGGACTAGCGGGAGCCCCTCACAATGAGCAGTTCTTC
TRBD1	.	TRBJ1-5	TRBV27	CASRDRPYSNQPQHF	TGTGCCAGCCGGGACAGGCCGTATAGCAATCAGCCCCAGCATTTT
.	once	TRBJ1-2	TRBV10-3	CAIGDSGSYGYTF	TGTGCCATCGGTGATTCCGGGAGCTATGGCTACACCTTC
TRBD2	.	TRBJ2-1	TRBV7-6	CASSLAQGLAFDEQFF	TGTGCCAGCAGCTTAGCGCAGGGACTAGCCTTCGATGAGCAGTTCTTC
TRBD1	.	TRBJ2-5	TRBV6-1	CASSADRGLGETQYF	TGTGCCAGCAGTGCTGACAGGGGGCTGGGTGAGACCCAGTACTTC
.	.	TRBJ2-7	TRBV6-4	CASPTEGDEQYF	TGTGCCAGCCCCACCGAGGGCGACGAGCAGTACTTC
TRBD1	.	TRBJ1-4	TRBV6-1	CASSEPRTGLREKLFF	TGTGCCAGCAGTGAACCCCGGACAGGGTTACGTGAAAAACTGTTTTTT
TRBD1	.	TRBJ2-4	TRBV7-6	CASSQGRTGNIQYF	TGTGCCAGCAGCCAAGGAAGGACAGGAAACATTCAGTACTTC
.	few	TRBJ1-4	TRBV2	CASSRLYIDSKEKLFF	TGTGCCAGCAGTCGCCTTTACATCGACTCCAAGGAAAAACTGTTTTTT